This T cell receptor (beta chain) was identified in a study of Ad26.COV2.S vaccination and SARS-CoV-2 variants. Study-wide background: Of the COV1001 trial arms, the Ad26.COV2.S arm included the donor. Donor got 5x10^10 or 1x10^11 viral particles of Ad26.COV2.S. Broader study findings: Breadth of non-spike TCRs did not differ between vaccinees and placebo recipients.

The sample's treatment: around 19 received Ad26.COV2.S at low or high dose, single or two shots; 5 received placebo; per-sample allocation not given. Samples analyzed were those drawn on day 63 after the first vaccine or placebo injection. The vaccine antigen was prefusion-stabilized Wuhan SARS-CoV-2 spike. TCRdb's copy holds only in-frame clones and misses some; the assay was immunoSEQ multiplex PCR. The sample holds approximately 280,000 clones; about 89% are singletons and the top ten take about 3.5%. On this clone itself: The target antigen is unknown.

The TCR comes from a person between 18 and 65 years old who received the Ad26.COV2.S COVID-19 vaccine or a placebo. The sample consisted of peripheral blood, taken in a trial of Ad26.COV2.S vaccine versus placebo.

In nucleotides, the CDR3 is TGTGCCAGCTCACCACTACAGGGGGCGGACACCATATATTTT. Encoded protein: CASSPLQGADTIYF. V and J are TRBV18 and TRBJ1-3; 9 bases are shared with TRBD1. The trim removed 1 base at V and 8 bases at J, leaving 3 bases unmatched. Germline V gene lookup returns CDR1 KGHSH and CDR2 LQKENI. The length of the CDR3 is 14 residues.